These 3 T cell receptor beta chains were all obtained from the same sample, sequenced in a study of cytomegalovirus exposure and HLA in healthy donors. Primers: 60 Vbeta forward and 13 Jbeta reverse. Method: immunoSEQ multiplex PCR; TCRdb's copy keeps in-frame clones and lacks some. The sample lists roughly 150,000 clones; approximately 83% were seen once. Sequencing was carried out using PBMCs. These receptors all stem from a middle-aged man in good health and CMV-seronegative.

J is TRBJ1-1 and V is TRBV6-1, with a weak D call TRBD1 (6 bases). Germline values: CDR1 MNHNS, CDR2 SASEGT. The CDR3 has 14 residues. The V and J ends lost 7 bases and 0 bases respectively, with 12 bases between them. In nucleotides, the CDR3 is TGTGCCAGCACCTGGGGGACAATGAACACTGAAGCTTTCTTT. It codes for CASTWGTMNTEAFF.

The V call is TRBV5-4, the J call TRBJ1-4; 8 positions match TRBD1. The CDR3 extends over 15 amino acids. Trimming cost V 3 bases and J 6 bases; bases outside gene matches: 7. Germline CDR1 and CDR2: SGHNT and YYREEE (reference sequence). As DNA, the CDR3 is TGTGCCAGCAGCTCGACAGGGGACGATTATGAAAAACTGTTTTTT. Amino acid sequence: CASSSTGDDYEKLFF.

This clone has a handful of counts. The chain's CDR3 is CASSSRSGRAEKLFF. The CDR3, as DNA: TGTGCCAGCAGTTCTCGGTCAGGCAGGGCTGAAAAACTGTTTTTT. This chain connects TRBV27 to TRBJ1-4, with D possibly being TRBD1 (5 bases). The germline V gene encodes CDR1 MNHEY and CDR2 SMNVEV (reference sequence). There are 15 residues in the CDR3. The V end was cut by 4 bases, the J end by 7 bases, with 16 bases between.